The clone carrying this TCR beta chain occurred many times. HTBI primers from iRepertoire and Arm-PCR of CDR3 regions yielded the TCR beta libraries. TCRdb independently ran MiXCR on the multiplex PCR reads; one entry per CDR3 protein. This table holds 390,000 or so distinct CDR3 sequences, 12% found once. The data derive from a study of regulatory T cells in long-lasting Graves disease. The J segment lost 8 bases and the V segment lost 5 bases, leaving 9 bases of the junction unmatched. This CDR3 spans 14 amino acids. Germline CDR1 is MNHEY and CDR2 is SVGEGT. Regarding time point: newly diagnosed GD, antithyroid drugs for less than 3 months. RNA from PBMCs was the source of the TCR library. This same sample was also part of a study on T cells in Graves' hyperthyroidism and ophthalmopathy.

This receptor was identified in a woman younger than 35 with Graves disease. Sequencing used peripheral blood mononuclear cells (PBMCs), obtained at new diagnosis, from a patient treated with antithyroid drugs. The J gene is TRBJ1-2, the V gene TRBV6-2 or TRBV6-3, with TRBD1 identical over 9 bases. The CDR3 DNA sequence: TGTGCCAGCAGTGAACAGGGGGCAGTTGAGGGCTACACCTTC. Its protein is CASSEQGAVEGYTF.